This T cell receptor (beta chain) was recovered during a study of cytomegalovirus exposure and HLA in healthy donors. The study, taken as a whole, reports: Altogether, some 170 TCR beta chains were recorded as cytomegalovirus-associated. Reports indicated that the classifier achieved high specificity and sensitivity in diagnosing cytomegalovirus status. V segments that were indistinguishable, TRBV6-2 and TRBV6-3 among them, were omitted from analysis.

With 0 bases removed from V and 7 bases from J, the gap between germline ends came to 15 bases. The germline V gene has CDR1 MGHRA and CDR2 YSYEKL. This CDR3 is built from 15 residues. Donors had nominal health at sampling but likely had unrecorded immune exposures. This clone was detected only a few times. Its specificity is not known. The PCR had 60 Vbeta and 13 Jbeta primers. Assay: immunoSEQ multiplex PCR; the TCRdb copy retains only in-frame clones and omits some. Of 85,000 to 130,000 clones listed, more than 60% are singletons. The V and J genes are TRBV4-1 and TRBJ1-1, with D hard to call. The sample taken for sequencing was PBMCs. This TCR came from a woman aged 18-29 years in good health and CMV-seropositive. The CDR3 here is CASSQDLSERSEAFF. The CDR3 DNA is TGCGCCAGCAGCCAAGATCTGTCTGAGAGAAGTGAAGCTTTCTTT.